The source of this T cell receptor beta chain is a study of identical twins. Study-wide points: Alpha sequences that were out-of-frame and twin-shared showed an excess of low generation probability. The degree of excess twin sharing was weaker in beta out-of-frame sequences.

Trimming shortened V by 8 bases and J by 1 base, and 17 bases separated the two germline ends. Germline V lookup: CDR1 SNHLY, CDR2 FYNNEI. The CDR3 runs 15 residues. The authors used template switching to add a universal primer site and gave cDNA unique molecular identifiers. TCRdb re-derived calls from the 5' RACE reads in MiXCR, one entry per CDR3 protein. The sample includes 15,000 to 20,000 distinct CDR3 sequences, 69% seen only once; the top ten take less than 6.5%. As for this clonotype: Its antigen is currently unknown.

The sample was memory (CD45RO+) T cells sorted from blood. This chain links TRBV2 with TRBJ2-5, with D unclear. This sequence originates from a young woman in good health. This table probably holds off-target reads from a library built for another chain. The CDR3 nucleotides read TGTGCCAGCGGCTCGGACGGGTACAGCCAAGAGACCCAGTACTTC. Protein sequence: CASGSDGYSQETQYF.